This T cell receptor (beta chain) was identified during a study of cytomegalovirus exposure and HLA in healthy donors. Study-wide results and limits: In a later analysis, first-cohort TCR clusters were found to tend to co-occur in the 130 or so validation repertoires. There were 164 TCR beta chains listed as cytomegalovirus-associated. For cytomegalovirus status, the classifier reportedly gave diagnoses with high specificity and sensitivity.

V dropped 0 bases and J dropped 3 bases, with 12 bases sitting between them. Germline V gene lookup returns CDR1 MNHEY and CDR2 SVGAGI. The CDR3 covers 16 residues. Donors were drawn from the approximately 120-subject validation cohort, separate from the approximately 670-subject first cohort. TCRdb keeps only in-frame clones here, not all; method: immunoSEQ multiplex PCR. The sample lists roughly 240,000 clones, around nine tenths occurring once. This clone occurred once. Its cognate antigen is unknown. This same CDR3 is encoded by further DNA sequences in the sample. The genes are TRBV6-5 and TRBJ2-1; maybe TRBD1 (6 bases). The specimen was PBMCs. This clonotype was obtained from a man younger than 35 in good health and CMV-seronegative. The CDR3 reads CASSYSTGESYNEQFF. CDR3 sequence (DNA): TGTGCCAGCAGTTACTCGACAGGAGAGAGCTACAATGAGCAGTTCTTC.